A selection of T cell receptor beta chains follows, all from one sample in a study of blood T cells in healthy people across ages. TCRdb recomputed calls from the 5' RACE reads with MiXCR, one row per CDR3 protein. This sample has approximately 830,000 distinct CDR3 sequences, with approximately 67% found just once. Source material: blood. The receptors here all came from a man aged 25-40 years in good health. Each CDR3 is given with its conserved first and last residue. D genes are given only for firm matches. Only part of the rows carry a size: once, few, many, or a class if the clone is expanded.

clone size	D gene	V gene	J gene	CDR3 protein	CDR3 DNA
.	.	TRBV15	TRBJ2-1	CATSKSKFTGHEQFF	TGTGCCACCAGCAAGTCCAAATTTACAGGGCATGAGCAGTTCTTC
.	TRBD1	TRBV7-2	TRBJ1-1	CASSLEGGTVGKTEAFF	TGTGCCAGCAGCTTAGAAGGGGGCACAGTCGGGAAAACTGAAGCTTTCTTT
.	.	TRBV2	TRBJ2-3	CASSEQISTDTQYF	TGTGCCAGCAGTGAACAGATTAGCACAGATACGCAGTATTTT
.	.	TRBV7-8	TRBJ2-7	CASSLAWRSGSYEQYF	TGTGCCAGCAGCTTAGCCTGGCGGTCTGGGTCCTACGAGCAGTACTTC
many	TRBD2	TRBV29-1	TRBJ2-7	CSVDGGDEQYF	TGCAGCGTTGATGGGGGGGACGAGCAGTACTTC
.	TRBD2	TRBV5-5	TRBJ2-3	CASSLLLAGGDTQYF	TGTGCCAGCAGCTTATTACTAGCGGGGGGAGATACGCAGTATTTT
.	.	TRBV28	TRBJ1-2	CASSTGNLYGYTF	TGTGCCAGCAGCACCGGGAACCTCTATGGCTACACCTTC
few	TRBD2	TRBV7-3	TRBJ2-5	CASSALAGGPETQYF	TGTGCCAGCAGCGCCCTAGCGGGGGGCCCCGAGACCCAGTACTTC
few	.	TRBV4-3	TRBJ1-5	CASSQEWDQPQHF	TGCGCCAGCAGCCAAGAATGGGACCAGCCCCAGCATTTT
.	TRBD1	TRBV20-1	TRBJ2-3	CSTDRGPTDTQYF	TGCAGTACCGACAGGGGCCCCACAGATACGCAGTATTTT
.	.	TRBV6-2/TRBV6-3	TRBJ2-1	CAGSSTWVPPSNEQFF	TGTGCCGGCAGTTCTACTTGGGTTCCCCCCTCCAATGAGCAGTTCTTC
.	TRBD1	TRBV12-3/TRBV12-4	TRBJ2-2	CASNLPRTGRNAGELFF	TGTGCCAGCAACTTACCGAGGACAGGCCGGAATGCCGGGGAGCTGTTTTTT
once	.	TRBV20-1	TRBJ2-7	CSASRGVSSYEQYF	TGCAGTGCTTCCAGGGGAGTTAGTTCCTACGAGCAGTACTTC
.	.	TRBV12-3/TRBV12-4	TRBJ1-1	CASSLLRDTEAFF	TGTGCCAGCAGTTTACTCAGGGACACTGAAGCTTTCTTT
.	.	TRBV7-6	TRBJ2-7	CASSLPSSSYEQYF	TGTGCCAGCAGCTTACCTAGCAGCTCCTACGAGCAGTACTTC
.	.	TRBV4-3	TRBJ2-2	CASSQDLGRFANTGELFF	TGCGCCAGCAGCCAAGATCTTGGACGCTTCGCGAACACCGGGGAGCTGTTTTTT
few	.	TRBV4-2	TRBJ1-4	CASSQGDISDYNEKLFF	TGTGCCAGCAGCCAAGGAGATATATCCGATTATAATGAAAAACTGTTTTTT
.	.	TRBV29-1	TRBJ2-6	CGVANFSGANVLTF	TGCGGCGTTGCAAACTTCTCTGGGGCCAACGTCCTGACTTTC
.	TRBD1	TRBV3-1	TRBJ2-7	CASSHRESGTGVSYEQYF	TGTGCCAGCAGCCATCGAGAATCCGGGACAGGGGTCTCCTACGAGCAGTACTTC
few	.	TRBV20-1	TRBJ2-1	CSARSYPRQGGYNEQFF	TGCAGTGCTAGAAGCTACCCTCGCCAGGGTGGTTACAATGAGCAGTTCTTC
.	TRBD1	TRBV4-3	TRBJ1-2	CASSQAETGHYGYTF	TGCGCCAGCAGCCAAGCGGAGACAGGGCACTATGGCTACACCTTC
.	.	TRBV20-1	TRBJ2-3	CSANNPGPFTDTQYF	TGCAGTGCAAATAACCCCGGACCTTTCACAGATACGCAGTATTTT
.	.	TRBV4-3	TRBJ2-1	CASSQEWGAYNEQFF	TGCGCCAGCAGCCAAGAATGGGGGGCTTACAATGAGCAGTTCTTC
.	.	TRBV7-2	TRBJ2-2	CASSQRDISTGELFF	TGTGCCAGCAGCCAGAGGGACATCTCCACCGGGGAGCTGTTTTTT
few	.	TRBV12-3/TRBV12-4	TRBJ1-2	CASSKWTASNYGYTF	TGTGCCAGCAGTAAGTGGACAGCTTCTAACTATGGCTACACCTTC
.	.	TRBV4-3	TRBJ1-6	CASSPQSDRPSPLHF	TGCGCCAGCAGCCCTCAGTCTGACAGGCCTTCACCCCTCCACTTT
.	.	TRBV12-3/TRBV12-4	TRBJ2-6	CASSFARGAPGANVLTF	TGTGCCAGCAGTTTCGCCAGGGGTGCGCCTGGGGCCAACGTCCTGACTTTC
.	TRBD2	TRBV7-3	TRBJ2-3	CASSLIGTSGGTDTQYF	TGTGCCAGCAGCTTAATAGGGACTAGCGGGGGCACAGATACGCAGTATTTT
.	TRBD1	TRBV7-2	TRBJ2-7	CASSLRGGPHYEQYF	TGTGCCAGCAGCTTACGAGGGGGCCCGCACTACGAGCAGTACTTC
few	.	TRBV6-6	TRBJ2-7	CASTHGLHYEQYF	TGTGCCAGCACCCACGGGTTACACTACGAGCAGTACTTC
.	TRBD1	TRBV7-2	TRBJ2-6	CASSPTTGRSGANVLTF	TGTGCCAGCAGCCCAACGACAGGGCGGTCTGGGGCCAACGTCCTGACTTTC
few	.	TRBV10-3	TRBJ2-7	CAISGQGTYEQYF	TGTGCCATCAGTGGGCAGGGGACCTACGAGCAGTACTTC
few	.	TRBV24-1	TRBJ1-5	CATSDFVPPGGVSSNQPQHF	TGTGCCACCAGTGATTTCGTGCCCCCGGGGGGGGTAAGCAGCAATCAGCCCCAGCATTTT
.	.	TRBV5-4	TRBJ1-2	CASSPGGGSRWGYTF	TGTGCCAGCAGCCCCGGCGGGGGGAGTCGATGGGGCTACACCTTC
few	.	TRBV12-3/TRBV12-4	TRBJ2-1	CASTPYAADYNEQFF	TGTGCCAGCACCCCCTATGCGGCCGATTACAATGAGCAGTTCTTC
.	.	TRBV29-1	TRBJ2-3	CSVAGRRIGRTDTQYF	TGCAGCGTTGCGGGCAGGAGGATAGGAAGGACAGATACGCAGTATTTT
.	.	TRBV4-2	TRBJ2-1	CASSQDLRGTHNEQFF	TGTGCCAGCAGCCAAGATTTGCGGGGAACACACAATGAGCAGTTCTTC
.	.	TRBV12-3/TRBV12-4	TRBJ1-1	CASSRDRGSTEAFF	TGTGCCAGCAGCCGCGACAGAGGATCCACTGAAGCTTTCTTT
.	TRBD2	TRBV20-1	TRBJ2-1	CSAPPPIVAGPHNEQFF	TGCAGTGCTCCACCCCCTATCGTAGCGGGGCCGCACAATGAGCAGTTCTTC
.	.	TRBV6-1	TRBJ1-5	CASRKERRANQPQHF	TGTGCCAGCCGGAAAGAGCGAAGAGCGAATCAGCCTCAGCATTTT
few	TRBD1	TRBV6-1	TRBJ1-2	CASGQGHSGYTF	TGTGCCAGTGGACAGGGTCACAGTGGCTACACCTTC
.	.	TRBV2	TRBJ2-2	CASSDVVGGSPNTGELFF	TGTGCCAGCAGTGATGTGGTAGGAGGAAGCCCGAACACCGGGGAGCTGTTTTTT
many	.	TRBV11-1	TRBJ2-4	CASSSTGLGAKNIQYF	TGTGCCAGCAGCTCCACAGGGCTGGGGGCCAAAAACATTCAGTACTTC
.	.	TRBV29-1	TRBJ2-7	CSVAEGRTYEQYF	TGCAGCGTTGCGGAGGGAAGGACCTACGAGCAGTACTTC
once	TRBD1	TRBV7-2	TRBJ1-2	CASSSYRQGGNYGYTF	TGTGCCAGCAGCTCCTATCGACAGGGAGGAAACTATGGCTACACCTTC
once	TRBD1	TRBV28	TRBJ1-2	CASTQGQWGYGYTF	TGTGCCAGCACCCAGGGACAGTGGGGCTATGGCTACACCTTC